The entry below describes one T cell receptor beta chain. It lacks a known antigen. Per-base quality was not reported, and no clone a single base away is much larger than it. Library preparation used 5' RACE. Data came from a NextSeq 500. In the TCR library protocol, unique molecular identifiers were attached to individual cDNA molecules to correct for PCR bias and sequencing error. TCR alpha and beta chains were both sequenced, and the abundances of alpha and beta sequences in each sample were closely correlated with each other. As for the original processing: V gene, J gene and CDR3 annotation of TCR sequences was performed with Decombinator V4. TCRs were defined as expanded if a significant change between any two time points was detected under a Poisson model with p below 0.0001. TCR abundances were normalised to the total number of TCRs sequenced per sample and were expressed as counts per million. TRAV1-2 paired with TRAJ12, TRAJ20 or TRAJ33 defined MAIT TCRs, while TRAV10 paired with TRAJ18 defined iNKT TCRs. VDJdb, accessed 1 November 2021, was searched for CMV, EBV and SARS-CoV-2 annotated TCRs, with TCRs annotated for multiple antigens excluded. TCRdb trimmed the raw reads at Q25, called clones with MiXCR and kept productive beta chains. Entries are consolidated by CDR3 protein sequence, retaining the most common genes and DNA. TCRdb's processing, not the authors', yielded these V and J calls. Recorded for this sample are 65,000 to 95,000 distinct CDR3 sequences; about 5% of them occurred a single time. The ten most abundant clones make up around 7.5% of the sample.

The study was a case-control design nested within a healthcare worker cohort in London, UK, with weekly nasopharyngeal swab PCR tests and blood sampling. Healthcare workers were recruited between 23 and 31 March 2020, during the week of the UK lockdown, and were followed weekly for up to roughly 16 weeks. The data were obtained in a study of early T cells in non-severe SARS-CoV-2 infection (dated by TCRdb to the early 2020s). Study-level background: TCR sequencing used bulk RNA from unsorted whole blood, so alpha and beta chains could not be paired.

V is clipped by 1 base and J by 0 bases, and the sequence between their germline boundaries is 7 bases long. CDR1 and CDR2, looked up from the germline V gene, are LGHNA and YNFKEQ. From the cysteine through the phenylalanine, the CDR3 covers 15 amino acids. The CDR3 DNA has 45 bases and is translated from base 1. Overall results and qualifications from the work: VDJdb matching was skewed toward anti-spike CD8 responses, so virus-specific expansions were likely underestimated and private and CD4 specificities were missed.

This receptor was identified in an adult who was a healthcare worker with PCR-confirmed SARS-CoV-2 infection or an uninfected control (not recorded which). The sample here was whole blood, taken at baseline. This chain is built from TRBV4-2 and TRBJ2-1; the D gene is not confidently resolved. Read as DNA, the sequence is TGTGCCAGCAGCCAAGGAGAAGGCTCCTACAATGAGCAGTTCTTC. Its coded protein is CASSQGEGSYNEQFF.